A single sample is the source of the 9 T cell receptor beta chains below, sequenced in a study of metastatic and nonmetastatic thyroid tumors. Patients were all untreated before their thyroid surgery. MiXCR reprocessed the PCR reads for TCRdb. The table shows under 35,000 clones, with about 20% occurring only once. The specimen sequenced was blood. The receptors derive from a female donor with papillary thyroid cancer or a benign thyroid nodule (not recorded which). Some clones in this sample may be carry-over from other donors' samples.

As regards this clone: Possible read error: a much larger clone is one base away. In the same sample, other DNA sequences code for this CDR3. The rearrangement joins TRBV20-1 to TRBJ2-1, with 7 positions matching TRBD2. The J segment lost 4 bases and the V segment lost 3 bases, leaving 6 bases of the junction unmatched. Germline loops: CDR1 DFQATT, CDR2 SNEGSKA (reference sequence). There are 14 residues in the CDR3. The CDR3 nucleotides are TGCAGTGCTAGGAGCGGGGTACAGTACAATGAGCAGTTCTTC. As protein: CSARSGVQYNEQFF.

The CDR3, as DNA: TGTGCCAGCAGTGAACTGGCGCTCATCTATGGCTACACCTTC. Amino acid sequence: CASSELALIYGYTF. The chain couples TRBV6-1 to TRBJ1-2; the D is unclear. There are 14 residues in the CDR3. CDR1 and CDR2 from the germline V gene are MNHNS and SASEGT. Deletions cut 2 bases from V and 4 bases from J, with 11 bases between.

This clone was picked up many times. This rearrangement joins TRBV6-1 to TRBJ1-5; no clear D gene. The V gene lost 5 bases and the J gene lost 6 bases, with 11 bases spanning the gap. The germline V gene has CDR1 MNHNS and CDR2 SASEGT. This CDR3 is built from 13 residues. The CDR3 nucleotides read TGTGCCAGCAGTAACGGGCCATCTCAGCCCCAGCATTTT. This gives the protein CASSNGPSQPQHF.

This clone was detected many times. The chain couples TRBV11-2 to TRBJ2-7; D remains ambiguous. CDR3 length: 13 residues. Germline CDR1 SGHAT, CDR2 FQNNGV. V dropped 0 bases and J dropped 6 bases, with 9 bases sitting between them. Here the CDR3 reads CASSLDGDFEQYF. The CDR3 coding sequence is TGTGCCAGCAGCTTAGATGGGGATTTCGAGCAGTACTTC.

The J gene is TRBJ2-1, the V gene TRBV11-2; the match to TRBD2 covers 12 bases. CDR1 and CDR2 from the germline V gene are SGHAT and FQNNGV. Trimming removed 6 bases from V and 5 bases from J; junction bases left unmatched: 8. The CDR3 spans 16 residues. The CDR3 bases are TGTGCCAGCAGACCTACTAGCGGGAGGCTCGACAATGAGCAGTTCTTC. It codes for CASRPTSGRLDNEQFF.

This clone was observed many times. The CDR3 sequence: CASSLNRVRDTEAFF. The CDR3, as DNA: TGTGCCAGCAGCCTAAACAGGGTGAGGGACACTGAAGCTTTCTTT. The chain combines TRBV6-1 with TRBJ1-1; a possible D gene is TRBD1 (6 bases). The CDR3 has 15 residues. Per the germline V gene, CDR1 is MNHNS and CDR2 is SASEGT. Between the trimmed V and J ends, which lost 6 bases and 3 bases, there was a span of 17 bases.

This clone was recorded many times. The rearrangement joins TRBV6-1 to TRBJ1-3; 10 bases line up with TRBD1. V lost 7 bases to trimming and J lost 3 bases; unmatched junction nucleotides: 3. Germline V lookup: CDR1 MNHNS, CDR2 SASEGT. The CDR3 spans 14 residues. The CDR3 region has the DNA TGTGCCAGCACCTGGGACAGGGGTGGAAACACCATATATTTT. The encoded protein is CASTWDRGGNTIYF.

The sample holds one count of this clone. The chain has TRBV4-2 and TRBJ1-2; a weak D match, TRBD1 (6 bases). Deletions cut 1 base from V and 4 bases from J, with 16 bases between. Germline V gene lookup returns CDR1 LGHNA and CDR2 YNFKEQ. The CDR3 covers 16 residues. The CDR3 DNA sequence: TGTGCCAGCAGCCAAGGGGGGGCGGATAACGGCTATGGCTACACCTTC. It specifies CASSQGGADNGYGYTF.

There are many counts of this clone. This chain connects TRBV9 to TRBJ2-2; possible D gene TRBD1, 5 bases. The V and J ends lost 0 bases and 2 bases respectively, with 8 bases between them. The CDR3 consists of 15 residues. CDR1 and CDR2 from the germline V gene are SGDLS and YYNGEE. The CDR3 nucleotides are TGTGCCAGCAGCGTAGGGGGCTTAAACACCGGGGAGCTGTTTTTT. Protein product: CASSVGGLNTGELFF. The entire variable domain, with the rest obtained from reference TRBV9 and TRBJ2-2, is as follows: DSGVTQTPKHLITATGQRVTLRCSPRSGDLSVYWYQQSLDQGLQFLIQYYNGEERAKGNILERFSAQQFPDLHSELNLSSLELGDSALYFCASSVGGLNTGELFFGEGSRLTVL.